This passage covers 24 T cell receptor beta chains from one sample sequenced in a study of shared clonotypes between healthy human individuals. Data came from immunoSEQ multiplex PCR; TCRdb stores just in-frame clones and leaves some out. The sample lists nearly 2 million clones; approximately 95% were seen once. The naive CD8 fraction comprised CD45RO-negative cells positively selected for CCR7 and excluded terminally differentiated effector memory CD45RA+ cells. The sequenced sample was naive CD8+ T cells sorted from blood. The receptors originated from a man younger than 35 in good health.

V usage is TRBV28 and J usage is TRBJ2-7; TRBD2 agrees at 8 bases. Germline trimming cut 4 bases from V and 6 bases from J; bases unmatched to any gene: 8. CDR3 length: 14 residues. Germline assignment: CDR1 MDHEN and CDR2 SYDVKM. The chain's CDR3 is CASSSRSGAPEQYF. The CDR3 bases are TGTGCCAGCAGTTCCCGTAGCGGGGCGCCCGAGCAGTACTTC. The full variable domain, its missing parts supplied by reference TRBV28 and TRBJ2-7, is DVKVTQSSRYLVKRTGEKVFLECVQDMDHENMFWYRQDPGLGLRLIYFSYDVKMKEKGDIPEGYSVSREKKERFSLILESASTNQTSMYLCASSSRSGAPEQYFGPGTRLTVT.

This chain joins TRBV13 and TRBJ2-7; perhaps D is TRBD1 or TRBD2 (6 bases each). Germline loops: CDR1 PRHDT, CDR2 FYEKMQ (reference sequence). The CDR3 totals 15 residues. V gave up 8 bases and J gave up 4 bases, with 21 bases separating them. The CDR3 region is CASLDYSRGVYEQYF. The CDR3 coding sequence is TGTGCCAGCCTGGACTACTCAAGGGGGGTGTACGAGCAGTACTTC.

V is TRBV27 and J is TRBJ2-3; 7 bases fit TRBD2. V lost 8 bases to trimming and J lost 2 bases; unmatched junction nucleotides: 13. Germline CDR1 reads MNHEY; CDR2 reads SMNVEV (reference sequence). The CDR3 length is 16 residues. CDR3 coding DNA: TGTGCCAGCGCCCGGGGTGCGGGAGCCATCACAGATACGCAGTATTTT. This translates into CASARGAGAITDTQYF.

This clone was seen just once. The gene calls are TRBV4-1 and TRBJ2-3; D is possibly TRBD2 (7 bases). The CDR3 is 15 amino acids. V lost 5 bases and J lost 5, with 17 bases in between. Per germline, CDR1 MGHRA and CDR2 YSYEKL. This chain's CDR3 is CASSYLGGAVDTQYF. The CDR3 DNA follows: TGCGCCAGCAGCTATCTGGGGGGGGCTGTAGATACGCAGTATTTT.

The CDR3 DNA is TGCGCCAGCAGCCAAGATCTTAGAACATTTCGATACTATGGCTACACCTTC. This codes for CASSQDLRTFRYYGYTF. V gene TRBV4-3 combines with J gene TRBJ1-2; the D is unclear. The V end was cut by 0 bases, the J end by 3 bases, with 17 bases between. The CDR3 consists of 17 residues. The germline CDR1 and CDR2 sequences are LGHNA and YSLEER.

V is TRBV10-2 and J is TRBJ2-7, with D perhaps TRBD1 or TRBD2 (5 bases each). Per the germline V gene, CDR1 is WSHSY and CDR2 is SAAADI. The V end was cut by 2 bases, the J end by 3 bases, with 14 bases between. CDR3 size: 15 residues. Here the CDR3 DNA reads TGCGCCAGCAGTGAGGGGGCAGGGAGCCGCTACGAGCAGTACTTC. Amino acids: CASSEGAGSRYEQYF.

The chain employs TRBV6-1 and TRBJ2-3, with no clear D. Per germline, CDR1 MNHNS and CDR2 SASEGT. V was pared by 6 bases and J by 1 base, with 8 bases between. The CDR3 contains 13 residues. CDR3 in DNA: TGTGCCAGCAGCCAGGACGGCACAGATACGCAGTATTTT. It translates to CASSQDGTDTQYF.

V usage is TRBV30 and J usage is TRBJ2-1, with 9 bases identical to TRBD2. The CDR3 length is 13 residues. Trimming at V came to 5 bases and at J to 8 bases, leaving 7 bases not matched to a gene. Germline values: CDR1 GTSNPN, CDR2 SVGIG (reference sequence). The chain's CDR3 is CAWEGLAPDEQFF. The CDR3 coding sequence is TGTGCCTGGGAGGGACTAGCTCCTGATGAGCAGTTCTTC.

The chain recombines TRBV5-6 with TRBJ2-1; D uncertain. This CDR3 comprises 11 residues. V was pared by 2 bases and J by 5 bases, with 2 bases between. The germline V gene encodes CDR1 SGHDT and CDR2 YYEEEE. CDR3 sequence: CASSFDNEQFF. CDR3 DNA: TGTGCCAGCAGCTTCGACAATGAGCAGTTCTTC.

A few counts support this clone. The same CDR3 arises from other DNA sequences in this sample as well. The chain employs TRBV9 and TRBJ2-7; D may match TRBD1 or TRBD2 (6 bases each). Trimming removed 0 bases from V and 3 bases from J, with 10 bases in between. CDR1 and CDR2 (germline): SGDLS, YYNGEE. The CDR3 loop spans 14 amino acids. The CDR3 DNA is TGTGCCAGCAGCGTAGGAGGGGGGAACTACGAGCAGTACTTC. Its translation is CASSVGGGNYEQYF. The full variable domain, rest sourced from reference TRBV9 and TRBJ2-7, is DSGVTQTPKHLITATGQRVTLRCSPRSGDLSVYWYQQSLDQGLQFLIQYYNGEERAKGNILERFSAQQFPDLHSELNLSSLELGDSALYFCASSVGGGNYEQYFGPGTRLTVT.

The chain recombines TRBV28 with TRBJ2-7; D is ambiguous. The CDR3 covers 11 residues. V lost 5 bases, J lost 3 bases, and 5 bases lay in between. The V gene's germline CDR1 is MDHEN and CDR2 SYDVKM. The CDR3 is CASSRIYEQYF. CDR3 DNA sequence: TGTGCCAGCAGTCGCATCTACGAGCAGTACTTC. Full variable domain (remainder filled in from reference TRBV28 and TRBJ2-7): DVKVTQSSRYLVKRTGEKVFLECVQDMDHENMFWYRQDPGLGLRLIYFSYDVKMKEKGDIPEGYSVSREKKERFSLILESASTNQTSMYLCASSRIYEQYFGPGTRLTVT.

The rearrangement links TRBV2 to TRBJ2-1; D is possibly TRBD1 or TRBD2 (5 bases each). The germline V gene encodes CDR1 SNHLY and CDR2 FYNNEI. V lost 0 bases and J 3 bases, leaving 9 bases between the germline ends. This CDR3 has 15 residues. DNA for the CDR3: TGTGCCAGCAGTGAAGCGGGACCCGGCTACAATGAGCAGTTCTTC. Residues: CASSEAGPGYNEQFF.

The gene calls are TRBV19 and TRBJ1-6, with 7 positions matching TRBD1. This CDR3 has 16 residues. Germline CDR1 reads LNHDA; CDR2 reads SQIVND (reference sequence). The V segment lost 5 bases and the J segment 6 bases; nucleotides outside the gene matches: 10. CDR3 sequence: CASSARQGFVNSPLHF. CDR3 DNA sequence: TGTGCCAGTAGTGCGAGACAGGGCTTCGTTAATTCACCCCTCCACTTT.

V and J are TRBV7-8 and TRBJ1-5; D may be TRBD1 (6 bases). The germline gives CDR1 SGHVS, CDR2 FQNEAQ. This CDR3 is 16 amino acids long. Trimming took off 1 base at V and 4 bases at J, with 14 bases between the two ends. The CDR3 is CASSLGLGGTNQPQHF. CDR3 nucleotide sequence: TGTGCCAGCAGCTTAGGGCTAGGGGGTACGAATCAGCCCCAGCATTTT.

The gene calls are TRBV2 and TRBJ1-2, with D tentatively TRBD1 (6 bases). V was clipped by 5 bases and J by 5 bases, with 12 bases between them. This CDR3 comprises 13 residues. Germline V gene data show CDR1 as SNHLY and CDR2 as FYNNEI. CDR3 protein: CASSLSQGYGYTF. The CDR3 region has the DNA TGTGCCAGCAGTTTATCCCAGGGGTATGGCTACACCTTC.

The rearrangement joins TRBV5-6 to TRBJ2-5, with 9 bases that match TRBD2. Germline V lookup: CDR1 SGHDT, CDR2 YYEEEE. The CDR3 runs 17 residues. J gave up 5 bases and V 0 bases, and 11 bases lay outside the gene matches. For the CDR3, the DNA is TGTGCCAGCAGCTTGGCCAGCGGGGGGCGGTTCGGGGAGACCCAGTACTTC. Protein: CASSLASGGRFGETQYF.

V is TRBV11-2 and J is TRBJ2-1; 7 bases map to TRBD2. Germline V gene data show CDR1 as SGHAT and CDR2 as FQNNGV. V was pared by 5 bases and J by 9 bases, with 7 bases of the junction left unmatched. There are 13 residues in the CDR3. In DNA form, the CDR3 reads TGTGCCAGCAGCCCAGGGACTAACATTGAGCAGTTCTTC. Its protein product is CASSPGTNIEQFF. Drawing the rest from reference TRBV11-2 and TRBJ2-1, the complete variable domain is EAGVAQSPRYKIIEKRQSVAFWCNPISGHATLYWYQQILGQGPKLLIQFQNNGVVDDSQLPKDRFSAERLKGVDSTLKIQPAKLEDSAVYLCASSPGTNIEQFFGPGTRLTVL.

About this clone itself: Germline and junction disagree at one end, which may indicate a read error. The rearrangement links TRBV7-7 to TRBJ1-2, with TRBD1 as a possible D gene (5 bases). The CDR3 loop spans 17 amino acids. CDR1 and CDR2 from the germline V gene are SSHAT and FNYEAQ (reference sequence). CDR3 loop: CASSLRQGRAMYYGYTF. The CDR3 coding sequence is TGTGCTAGCAGCTTAAGGCAGGGCAGGGCTATGTACTATGGCTACACCTTC. The full variable domain, completed using reference TRBV7-7 and TRBJ1-2, is GAGVSQSPRYKVTKRGQDVTLRCDPISSHATLYWYQQALGQGPEFLTYFNYEAQPDKSGLPSDRFSAERPEGSISTLTIQRTEQRDSAMYRCASSLRQGRAMYYGYTFGSGTRLTVV.

This chain uses TRBV28 with TRBJ2-1, with 9 nucleotides matching TRBD2. CDR3 length: 23 residues. The germline CDR1 and CDR2 sequences are MDHEN and SYDVKM. V was clipped by 4 bases and J by 5 bases; unmatched bases: 30. CDR3 sequence (DNA): TGTGCCAGCAGTTATGCAAGCCACAACGCCGGGACTAGCTGGGTCAGGGAAAACAATGAGCAGTTCTTC. Translated, it gives CASSYASHNAGTSWVRENNEQFF.

This clone was seen only once. This rearrangement joins TRBV27 to TRBJ2-2; the match to TRBD2 covers 8 bases. J lost 3 bases, V lost 6 bases, and 3 bases had no gene match. The germline V gene encodes CDR1 MNHEY and CDR2 SMNVEV (reference sequence). The CDR3 covers 14 residues. Here the CDR3 DNA reads TGTGCCAGCAGGAGCGGGAGCCACACCGGGGAGCTGTTTTTT. Its translation: CASRSGSHTGELFF.

A note on this clone: Additional DNA sequences in this sample encode the identical CDR3. V and J are TRBV7-9 and TRBJ2-7; D is unclear. Between the trimmed V and J ends, which lost 0 bases and 3 bases, there was a span of 6 bases. The germline CDR1 and CDR2 sequences are SEHNR and FQNEAQ (reference sequence). The CDR3 totals 13 residues. The CDR3 DNA reads TGTGCCAGCAGCTTAGCAGGGTACTACGAGCAGTACTTC. This gives the protein CASSLAGYYEQYF.

This chain's CDR3 is CSVFHLGTGENLADTQYF. CDR3 sequence (DNA): TGCAGCGTTTTTCACCTCGGGACTGGGGAGAATCTTGCAGATACGCAGTATTTT. The chain uses TRBV29-1 and TRBJ2-3; TRBD2 is a possible D gene (6 bases). Germline values: CDR1 SQVTM, CDR2 ANQGSEA. The CDR3 is made up of 18 amino acids. V lost 5 bases to trimming and J lost 4 bases, with 28 bases between them.

The V and J genes are TRBV27 and TRBJ1-2, with D hard to call. V shed 2 bases and J shed 8 bases, with 15 bases lying between them. The CDR3 length is 14 residues. Per the germline V gene, CDR1 is MNHEY and CDR2 is SMNVEV (reference sequence). The CDR3 DNA follows: TGTGCCAGCAGTTTAGGTGTAGGGTTGAGCGGCTACACCTTC. Encoded protein: CASSLGVGLSGYTF.

The chain is built from TRBV7-8 and TRBJ2-7; 9 nucleotides align to TRBD2. The V gene end was trimmed by 3 bases and the J gene end by 5 bases; junction bases not matched to a gene: 2. Germline CDR1 and CDR2: SGHVS and FQNEAQ. The CDR3 loop spans 13 amino acids. CDR3 residues: CASSFRLADEQYF. DNA of the CDR3: TGTGCCAGCAGCTTCAGACTAGCGGACGAGCAGTACTTC.